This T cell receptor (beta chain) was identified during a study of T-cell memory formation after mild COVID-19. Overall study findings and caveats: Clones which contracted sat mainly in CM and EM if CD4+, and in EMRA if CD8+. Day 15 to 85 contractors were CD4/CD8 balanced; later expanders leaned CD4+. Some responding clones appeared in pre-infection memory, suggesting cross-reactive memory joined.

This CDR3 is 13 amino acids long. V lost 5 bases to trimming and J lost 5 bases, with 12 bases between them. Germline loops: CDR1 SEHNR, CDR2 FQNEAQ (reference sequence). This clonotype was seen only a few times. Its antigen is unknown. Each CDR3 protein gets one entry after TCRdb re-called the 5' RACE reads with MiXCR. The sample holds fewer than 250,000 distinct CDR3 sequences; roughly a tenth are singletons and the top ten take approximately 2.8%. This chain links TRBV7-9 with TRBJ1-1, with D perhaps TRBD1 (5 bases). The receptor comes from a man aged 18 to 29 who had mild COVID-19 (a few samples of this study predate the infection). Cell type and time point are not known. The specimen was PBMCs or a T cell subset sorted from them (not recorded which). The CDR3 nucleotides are TGTGCCAGCAGCACTAGAGAGGGGACTGAAGCTTTCTTT. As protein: CASSTREGTEAFF. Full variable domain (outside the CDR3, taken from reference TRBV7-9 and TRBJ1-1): DTGVSQNPRHKITKRGQNVTFRCDPISEHNRLYWYRQTLGQGPEFLTYFQNEAQLEKSRLLSDRFSAERPKGSFSTLEIQRTEQGDSAMYLCASSTREGTEAFFGQGTRLTVV.